The present entry profiles one T cell receptor beta chain with its context. Its antigen remains undetermined. The conserved closing phenylalanine or tryptophan is absent in this CDR3, likely reflecting a read error. TCR beta CDR3 regions were amplified from RNA transcripts for repertoire sequencing. HTBI primers and the Qiagen OneStep RT-PCR kit were used in a first-round RT-PCR, which was followed by a second-round multiplex PCR, size selection and purification. The libraries underwent paired-end sequencing with 100 bp reads on an Illumina HiSeq2000. On the authors' methods: Reads were processed with SOAPnuke, discarding reads with adapters, uncalled bases, mean Phred below 15, or no exact constant-primer or identifier match. COPE v1.2.5 was used to merge high-quality paired reads. Clonotypes were defined as unique nucleotide sequences and were aligned to IMGT TRB V, D and J references using MiTCR v1.1. The analysis was limited to V-J combinations with a frequency above 0.0001, which together covered about 99% of the repertoires. A TCR clonal expansion and chaos score per V-J combination was defined as the ratio of F50 clonal expansion to chaos observed in the TCRdist matrix. Welch's t-statistics and random forest were used to reduce the features to some 13 V-J combinations, which were then used as input to a naive Bayes classifier. Thyroid-blood repertoire similarity was quantified with the Morisita-Horn index. In TCRdb, the public reads were trimmed at Q25 with fastp and aligned with MiXCR, with productive beta chains retained. Merged by CDR3 protein, the rows form single entries marked with the most common genes and DNA. Clone size and V and J calls follow TCRdb, not the original study. The sample table holds hundreds of thousands of distinct CDR3 sequences, of which around a fifth were seen once. The ten largest clones capture more than 5.5% of the sample.

CDR1 and CDR2 (PRHDT, FYEKMQ) derive from the germline V gene (reference sequence). The CDR3 numbers 13 amino acids, ends counted. This entry keeps only the CDR3 DNA: 39 bases, framed from base 1. V drops 5 bases and J drops 7 bases, leaving 11 bases in between. This sample is part of a study of Graves' ophthalmopathy and Graves' hyperthyroidism (dated by TCRdb to the late 2010s). Regarding the research as a whole: Peripheral blood samples were taken at the time of initial diagnosis, before any treatment was given. The study used TCR beta repertoire signatures to distinguish Graves' ophthalmopathy from Graves' hyperthyroidism and to predict progression to ophthalmopathy. In total, approximately 130 blood samples were TCR-sequenced: approximately 40 ophthalmopathy, 75 hyperthyroidism and approximately 17 hyperthyroidism-to-ophthalmopathy patients. To explore V-J signatures distinguishing ophthalmopathy from hyperthyroidism, a discovery set of about a hundred patients (about 44 ophthalmopathy, roughly 60 stable hyperthyroidism) was enrolled. An independent validation cohort comprised 18 hyperthyroidism patients and about 16 patients who later progressed from hyperthyroidism to ophthalmopathy. In over five hyperthyroidism patients, the T-cell repertoires found in thyroid tissue were compared with those found in blood. After sampling, hyperthyroidism patients received methimazole starting at 30 mg daily, and ophthalmopathy patients received high-dose intravenous methylprednisolone. The approximately 90 discovery patients were randomly split 7:3 into training and test sets.

General findings and caveats noted by the study authors: Most expanded thyroid clonotypes with frequency above 0.001 were also detected in blood, suggesting blood repertoires may reflect the thyroid immune response. No statistical method was used to predetermine the sample size, and group allocation was not hidden from the investigators. In validation, the model predicted ophthalmopathy progression with about 64% sensitivity and roughly 72% specificity; 12 predicted patients were CT-confirmed with GO in a median of roughly 6.8 months. The 13-signature model separated ophthalmopathy from stable hyperthyroidism with around 90% sensitivity and less than 83% specificity in cross-validation, and 80%/75% in the test set.

Hyperthyroidism was considered stable if no progression to ophthalmopathy occurred within 18 months of follow-up. Hyperthyroidism patients were newly diagnosed, with disease duration under 2 months, and aged 18 to 65 years. Anyone with other autoimmune diseases, uncontrolled infections, pregnancy or lactation was excluded from the study. Clinical symptoms, serum thyroxine, TRAb, thyroid ultrasound and orbital computed tomography formed the basis of the diagnosis. Using Ficoll-Paque density gradient centrifugation, PBMCs were isolated from about 9.4 ml of fresh peripheral blood. Total RNA was extracted using Trizol reagent, and RNA quality was checked on an Agilent 2100 Bioanalyzer.

The receptor's source is a woman aged 18-30 years with stable Graves' hyperthyroidism. Some clones in this sample may be carry-over from other donors' samples. Donor details come from another sample of the same person, matched by shared clones. The sequenced material came from peripheral blood. Here the chain combines TRBV13 and TRBJ2-2, with the D call tentatively TRBD1 or TRBD2, each fitting 5 bases. The CDR3 has the sequence CASSRERGGELFL. The nucleotide sequence is TGTGCCAGCAGCCGGGAAAGGGGCGGGGAGCTGTTTTTG.